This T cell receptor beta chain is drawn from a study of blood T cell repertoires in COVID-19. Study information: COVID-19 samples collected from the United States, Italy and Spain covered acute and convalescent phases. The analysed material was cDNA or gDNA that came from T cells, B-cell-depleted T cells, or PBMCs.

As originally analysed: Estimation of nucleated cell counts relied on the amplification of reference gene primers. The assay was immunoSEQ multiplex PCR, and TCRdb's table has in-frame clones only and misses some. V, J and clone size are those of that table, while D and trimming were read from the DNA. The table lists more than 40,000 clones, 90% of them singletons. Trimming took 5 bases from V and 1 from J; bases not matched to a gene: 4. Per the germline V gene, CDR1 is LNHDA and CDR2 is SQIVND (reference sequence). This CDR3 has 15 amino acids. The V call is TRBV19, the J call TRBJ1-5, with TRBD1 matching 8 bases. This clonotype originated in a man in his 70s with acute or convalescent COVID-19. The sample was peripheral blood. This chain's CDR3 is CASSLTGVSNQPQHF. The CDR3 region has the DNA TGTGCCAGTAGTTTGACAGGGGTAAGCAATCAGCCCCAGCATTTT.